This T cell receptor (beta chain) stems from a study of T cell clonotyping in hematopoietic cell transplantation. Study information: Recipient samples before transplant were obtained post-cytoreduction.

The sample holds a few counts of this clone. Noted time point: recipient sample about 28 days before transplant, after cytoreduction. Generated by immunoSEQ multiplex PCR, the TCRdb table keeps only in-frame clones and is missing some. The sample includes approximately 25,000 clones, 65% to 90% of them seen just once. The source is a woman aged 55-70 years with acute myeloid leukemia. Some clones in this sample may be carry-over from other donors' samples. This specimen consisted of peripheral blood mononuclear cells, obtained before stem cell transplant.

This CDR3 reads CASSTPPRETQYF. The DNA of the CDR3 is TGTGCCAGTAGTACCCCTCCACGAGAGACCCAGTACTTC. The chain links TRBV19 to TRBJ2-5; D remains unclear. Germline V gives CDR1 LNHDA, CDR2 SQIVND (reference sequence). There are 13 residues in the CDR3. Trimming stripped 4 bases from V and 4 bases from J, with 10 bases between.